This TCR beta chain was obtained from a study of T cells in localized non-small cell lung cancer (TCRdb year 2020). Some background on the complete study: The study analyzed T cell repertoires of approximately 240 early-stage NSCLC patients, comparing tumors and uninvolved tumor-adjacent lungs. The cohort was made up of 236 treatment-naive NSCLC patients whose localized lung tumors had been resected. NSCLC patients had a mean age of roughly 66 years, and around 140 were male and around 99 female. General study outcomes and caveats: Uninvolved tumor-adjacent lung showed the highest T cell clonality, higher than tumor, which suggests more focused antigenic responses in the uninvolved tumor-adjacent lung. Multi-region tumor sequencing was not performed, so intratumor heterogeneity could not be excluded. Longer overall survival was associated with higher blood T cell density, whereas shorter survival was associated with higher adjacent-lung clonality. A median of around 50 of the top 100 tumor clones turned up in the paired uninvolved adjacent lung, and 25 to 35 of those clones also ranked among the top 100 of that same adjacent lung. Because of the exploratory design, TCR variables were selected using unadjusted p-values without false-discovery rate correction.

At the junction V is shortened by 2 bases and J by 5 bases, with 18 bases in between. In the germline V gene (reference sequence), CDR1 corresponds to MNHEY and CDR2 to SMNVEV. CDR3 length: 17 amino acids, cysteine to phenylalanine. The read is trimmed to its CDR3 DNA, 51 bases read in frame from base 1. In the case of this clone: What antigen it recognizes has not been identified. No quality values exist for individual bases; no much larger clone is one base distant.

TCR beta CDR3 regions were sequenced from DNA using the immunoSEQ Assay. The paper's processing steps were these. T cell density was computed as TCR beta template counts normalized to usable DNA estimated by amplifying housekeeping genes. Richness was estimated with the preseqR package, extrapolating to 400,000 templates for PBMC samples and 120,000 templates for tissue samples. Clonality was taken to be one minus Pielou's evenness. Tissue-enriched TCRs were identified by differential abundance testing using productive amino-acid clonotypes, minimum total count 5 and alpha 0.1. The Jaccard Index and the Morisita Overlap Index were used to quantify repertoire overlap between compartments. GLIPH grouped TCR beta CDR3s together with public tetramer-defined viral CDR3s, and a viral motif had to include at least three viral sequences and also show V-gene enrichment. TCRdb holds this immuneACCESS table with in-frame rearrangements only. Some clones are missing; in checked studies, unresolved V genes explain under half, and the rest has no known cause. Clone size and V and J calls were adopted from that table, with D and trimming inferred from the DNA. Within this sample are roughly 35,000 clones, with more than 85% of them counted one time only. Clones ranked in the top ten supply roughly 12% of the sample.

At diagnosis, peripheral blood, uninvolved tumor-adjacent lung and tumor were collected and were preserved as a mix of fresh-frozen and FFPE material. For TCR repertoire profiling, blood samples were analyzed in the form of peripheral blood mononuclear cells. This TCR was sampled from a female donor older than 55 with stage II lung adenocarcinoma. The chain is encoded by TRBV27 joined to TRBJ1-4; there is no confident call for the D gene. The material sequenced was peripheral blood mononuclear cells, taken before any cancer treatment. The sequenced DNA: TGTGCCAGCAGTTTAAGTTTCCAGCGAGCCCAAAATGAAAAACTGTTTTTT. Translated, this gives CASSLSFQRAQNEKLFF.